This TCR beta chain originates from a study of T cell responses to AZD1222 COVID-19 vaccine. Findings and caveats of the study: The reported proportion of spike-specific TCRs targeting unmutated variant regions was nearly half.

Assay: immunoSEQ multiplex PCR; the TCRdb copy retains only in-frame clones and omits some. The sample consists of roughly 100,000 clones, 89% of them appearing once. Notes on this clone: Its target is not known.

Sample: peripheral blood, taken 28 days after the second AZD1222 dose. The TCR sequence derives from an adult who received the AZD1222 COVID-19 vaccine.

The CDR3: CASSLPAADTQYF. The CDR3 DNA follows: TGTGCCAGCAGCTTACCGGCGGCAGATACGCAGTATTTT. The V call is TRBV7-8, the J call TRBJ2-3, with unresolved D. V lost 2 bases and J 4 bases, leaving 7 bases between the germline ends. The CDR3 is made up of 13 amino acids. From germline, CDR1 is SGHVS and CDR2 FQNEAQ.